These 7 T cell receptor beta chains originate from one sample sequenced in a study of early T cells in non-severe SARS-CoV-2 infection. TCRdb processed the 5' RACE reads anew with MiXCR; each CDR3 protein has one entry. This table has 20,000 to 25,000 distinct CDR3 sequences, 4.8% appearing once. Sequencing used whole blood. These receptors were collected from an adult who was a healthcare worker with PCR-confirmed SARS-CoV-2 infection or an uninfected control (not recorded which).

Ten or more counts support this clonotype. The chain uses TRBV6-1 and TRBJ1-1; D is unresolved. The V and J ends lost 2 bases and 6 bases respectively, with 13 bases between them. The CDR3 length is 14 residues. CDR1 is MNHNS, CDR2 SASEGT, per germline. The chain's CDR3 is CASSERRVRAEAFF. The CDR3 nucleotides read TGTGCCAGCAGTGAACGGCGAGTTAGGGCTGAAGCTTTCTTT.

The table lists this clonotype with many counts. This rearrangement joins TRBV20-1 to TRBJ1-3; TRBD1 agrees at 7 bases. V trimming: 1 base; J trimming: 0 bases; junction bases outside the gene matches: 9. The CDR3 sequence is 17 residues long. CDR1 DFQATT and CDR2 SNEGSKA come from the germline V gene (reference sequence). Here the CDR3 reads CSARVARGTHSGNTIYF. Written as DNA, the CDR3 is TGCAGTGCTAGAGTCGCCAGGGGGACTCACTCTGGAAACACCATATATTTT.

The table lists this clonotype with many counts. V is TRBV7-9 and J is TRBJ2-6, with D possibly being TRBD1 (6 bases). V lost 5 bases and J lost 0, with 20 bases in between. CDR1 is SEHNR and CDR2 is FQNEAQ in the germline V gene (reference sequence). The CDR3 totals 19 residues. For the CDR3, the DNA is TGTGCCAGCAGCCCCTTCTCGGACAGATTTCTCTCTGGGGCCAACGTCCTGACTTTC. Translated: CASSPFSDRFLSGANVLTF.

In its sample, this clonotype ranks as medium-sized. The J gene is TRBJ2-1, the V gene TRBV11-2, with 12 bases fitting TRBD2. This CDR3 has 14 amino acids. With V trimmed by 4 bases and J by 9 bases, 4 bases remained unmatched. The V gene's germline CDR1 is SGHAT and CDR2 FQNNGV. The CDR3 region is CASSWTSGASEQFF. CDR3 in DNA: TGTGCCAGCAGCTGGACTAGCGGGGCCAGTGAGCAGTTCTTC.

This clonotype was seen at least ten times. The chain is built from TRBV15 and TRBJ2-1; D might be TRBD1 (7 bases). In germline, CDR1 is LNHNV, CDR2 YYDKDF (reference sequence). V lost 2 bases to trimming and J lost 1 base, with 12 bases between them. This CDR3 contains 16 residues. The CDR3 is CATSRLQGRSYNEQFF. CDR3 sequence (DNA): TGTGCCACCAGCAGATTACAGGGGAGGTCCTACAATGAGCAGTTCTTC.

This clonotype was observed a handful of times. The J gene is TRBJ1-5, the V gene TRBV7-8; unclear D gene. The V gene lost 5 bases and the J gene lost 6 bases, with 11 bases spanning the gap. This CDR3 has 13 amino acids. Germline values: CDR1 SGHVS, CDR2 FQNEAQ. The DNA of the CDR3 is TGTGCCAGCAGCCCGGGTATGGTTCAGCCCCAGCATTTT. Translated, it gives CASSPGMVQPQHF.

In its sample, this clonotype was seen a few times. The chain recombines TRBV9 with TRBJ2-1; TRBD2 aligns across 8 bases. The CDR3 sequence is 22 residues long. Germline V gives CDR1 SGDLS, CDR2 YYNGEE. Trimming removed 4 bases from V and 5 bases from J; junction bases left unmatched: 29. The CDR3 region has the DNA TGTGCCAGCAGCCCCGTCAAGGGACTAGTTTTCGGGCTAGTTGCTAGGGACAATGAGCAGTTCTTC. As protein: CASSPVKGLVFGLVARDNEQFF.